These 5 T cell receptor beta chains came from one sample sequenced in a study of T cell repertoires in cytomegalovirus infection. In TCRdb, the reads were re-called with MiXCR into one record per CDR3 protein. Of about 490,000 distinct CDR3 sequences listed, about 10% are singletons. Sequenced input: PBMCs. All receptors come from a human donor in good health (CMV status not recorded). Some clones in this sample may be carry-over from other donors' samples.

The table lists this clonotype with a few counts. The rearrangement uses TRBV28 and TRBJ2-1; D is perhaps TRBD2 (6 bases). Trimming shortened V by 3 bases and J by 8 bases, and 14 bases separated the two germline ends. Germline-derived CDR1 and CDR2 are MDHEN and SYDVKM. The CDR3 sequence is 14 residues long. The CDR3 protein is CASSLSGLYDEQFF. CDR3 DNA sequence: TGTGCCAGCAGTTTGTCGGGACTTTACGATGAGCAGTTCTTC.

In its sample, this clonotype was seen many times. The chain employs TRBV4-2 and TRBJ1-6; tentatively, D is TRBD1 (5 bases). CDR1 LGHNA and CDR2 YNFKEQ come from the germline V gene. Trimming took 1 base from V and 8 from J, leaving 9 bases between them. This CDR3 spans 14 amino acids. The CDR3 DNA reads TGTGCCAGCAGCCAAGGTCAGGGAGATTCACCCCTCCACTTT. Encoded protein: CASSQGQGDSPLHF.

In this sample, this clonotype turned up a few times. This chain joins TRBV5-1 and TRBJ2-5, with 8 bases matching TRBD2. CDR3 length equals 13 residues. Germline V gene sequence: CDR1 SGHRS, CDR2 YFSETQ. The trim removed 7 bases at V and 5 bases at J, leaving 7 bases unmatched. The DNA of the CDR3 is TGCGCCAGCGCCGGCGGGAGGCACGAGACCCAGTACTTC. It specifies CASAGGRHETQYF.

This clonotype came up many times. The chain has TRBV7-6 and TRBJ1-3, with D hard to call. The germline V and J ends were trimmed by 1 base and 4 bases, with 8 bases remaining between them. There are 14 residues in the CDR3. Germline V gene sequence: CDR1 SGHVS, CDR2 FNYEAQ. CDR3 protein: CASSLDSVGNTIYF. The CDR3 DNA sequence: TGTGCCAGCAGCTTAGACAGCGTAGGAAACACCATATATTTT.

This clonotype was recorded many times. The chain recombines TRBV14 with TRBJ1-5; D is undetermined. Germline V gene lookup returns CDR1 SGHDN and CDR2 FVKESK. The CDR3 is 13 amino acids. V gave up 1 base and J gave up 2 bases, with 3 bases separating them. As DNA, the CDR3 is TGTGCCAGCAGCCAAGGAGGCAATCAGCCCCAGCATTTT. It codes for CASSQGGNQPQHF.